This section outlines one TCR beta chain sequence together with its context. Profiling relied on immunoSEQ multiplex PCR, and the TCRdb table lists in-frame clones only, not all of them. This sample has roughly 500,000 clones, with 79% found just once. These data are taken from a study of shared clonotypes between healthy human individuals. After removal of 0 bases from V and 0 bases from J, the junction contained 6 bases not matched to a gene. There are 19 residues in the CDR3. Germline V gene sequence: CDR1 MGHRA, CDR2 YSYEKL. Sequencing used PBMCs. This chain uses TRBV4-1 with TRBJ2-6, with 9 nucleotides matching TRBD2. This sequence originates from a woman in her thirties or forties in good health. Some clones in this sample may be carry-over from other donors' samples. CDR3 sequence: CASSQEALAGLSGANVLTF. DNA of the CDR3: TGCGCCAGCAGCCAAGAGGCCCTAGCGGGACTCTCTGGGGCCAACGTCCTGACTTTC.